The rows below give T cell receptor beta chains drawn from one sample of a study of T cell responses to AZD1222 COVID-19 vaccine. Here immunoSEQ multiplex PCR was the method, and the copy in TCRdb shows in-frame clones only, minus some. The table includes 100,000 to 150,000 clones, more than 70% detected once. The material sequenced was peripheral blood, taken on day 0 of AZD1222 vaccination. All receptors derive from an adult in good health. CDR3s include the opening cysteine and the closing phenylalanine or tryptophan. A D gene is named only where the DNA matches it firmly. Where a row states a size, it is once, few, many or the class of an expanded clone; other rows omit it.

TRBJ1-1	-	TRBD1	TRBV7-6	CASSWGQGAEAFF	TGTGCCAGCAGCTGGGGACAGGGGGCTGAAGCTTTCTTT
TRBJ1-1	-	-	TRBV27	CASSQVHGTRIMNTEAFF	TGTGCCAGCAGCCAAGTCCACGGGACACGGATTATGAACACTGAAGCTTTCTTT
TRBJ2-6	-	-	TRBV18	CASSSQGPGANVLTF	TGTGCCAGCTCATCGCAGGGGCCTGGGGCCAACGTCCTGACTTTC
TRBJ1-2	-	-	TRBV9	CASSKTEFYGYTF	TGTGCCAGCAGCAAGACAGAGTTTTATGGCTACACCTTC
TRBJ1-1	-	-	TRBV30	CAWREGSTEAFF	TGTGCCTGGAGGGAGGGGAGCACTGAAGCTTTCTTT
TRBJ2-5	-	TRBD2	TRBV28	CASSPGGGETQYF	TGTGCCAGCAGTCCGGGAGGAGGGGAGACCCAGTACTTC
TRBJ2-7	-	TRBD1	TRBV5-1	CASSSYRGEQYF	TGCGCCAGCAGCTCGTACAGGGGCGAGCAGTACTTC
TRBJ2-7	-	-	TRBV18	CASSPLGGGVYPYEQYF	TGTGCCAGCTCACCTTTGGGGGGCGGGGTGTACCCCTACGAGCAGTACTTC
TRBJ1-4	-	-	TRBV3-1/TRBV3-2	CATGWVGEKLFF	TGTGCCACCGGATGGGTGGGAGAAAAACTGTTTTTT
TRBJ2-7	-	-	TRBV2	CASSEWRRTYEQYF	TGTGCCAGCAGTGAGTGGCGGAGGACCTACGAGCAGTACTTC
TRBJ1-5	-	-	TRBV6-1	CASSEGINQPQHF	TGTGCCAGCAGTGAAGGGATCAATCAGCCCCAGCATTTT
TRBJ1-5	-	TRBD1	TRBV15	CATSRSTGIAGPDSNQPQHF	TGTGCCACCAGCAGATCGACAGGGATTGCAGGTCCTGATAGCAATCAGCCCCAGCATTTT
TRBJ2-1	-	-	TRBV6-2/TRBV6-3	CASSLLVGEQFF	TGTGCCAGCAGTTTACTAGTCGGTGAGCAGTTCTTC
TRBJ1-1	-	-	TRBV6-6	CASSLRVLNTEAFF	TGTGCCAGCAGCCTCCGCGTATTGAACACTGAAGCTTTCTTT
TRBJ1-1	-	-	TRBV3-1/TRBV3-2	CASSQSQGRNTEAFF	TGTGCCAGCAGCCAATCACAGGGACGGAACACTGAAGCTTTCTTT
TRBJ1-6	once	-	TRBV6-6	CASSRQENSPLHF	TGTGCCAGCAGTCGACAAGAAAATTCACCCCTCCACTTT
TRBJ2-7	-	TRBD1	TRBV7-9	CASSLAPRGHEQYF	TGTGCCAGCAGCTTAGCGCCCAGGGGGCACGAGCAGTACTTC
TRBJ1-2	-	-	TRBV5-1	CASSSDGFGYTF	TGCGCCAGCAGCTCGGACGGTTTCGGCTACACCTTC
TRBJ2-3	once	-	TRBV9	CASSVVGGGASTDTQYF	TGTGCCAGCAGCGTAGTGGGAGGGGGGGCTAGCACAGATACGCAGTATTTT
TRBJ1-5	-	-	TRBV7-2	CASSAGTLDNQPQHF	TGTGCCAGCAGCGCCGGGACGCTAGACAATCAGCCCCAGCATTTT